Following are 21 T cell receptor beta chains from one sample sequenced in a study of blood T cell repertoires in COVID-19. Using immunoSEQ multiplex PCR, the repertoire was profiled, and TCRdb retains in-frame clones only, with some absent. The sample has 200,000 to 250,000 clones, over 70% seen once. The sample comprised PBMCs or T cells enriched from blood (not recorded which). Source of these receptors: a woman aged 30 to 39 who had been exposed to COVID-19.

This chain links TRBV4-1 with TRBJ2-2, with D tentatively TRBD2 (6 bases). The CDR3 sequence is 17 residues long. V gave up 2 bases and J gave up 4 bases, with 17 bases separating them. The germline V gene has CDR1 MGHRA and CDR2 YSYEKL. The CDR3 sequence is CASSQNQGLIGTGELFF. CDR3 coding DNA: TGCGCCAGCAGCCAAAATCAGGGACTTATAGGCACCGGGGAGCTGTTTTTT.

On this clone itself: A read error may produce the germline difference seen at one junction end. At the DNA level, this CDR3 is encoded by other sequences in the same sample as well. The CDR3 region has the DNA TGCGCCAGCTCCGGGACTGGCTCCTCCTACGAGCAGTACTTC. This codes for CASSGTGSSYEQYF. J is TRBJ2-7 and V is TRBV18; D is possibly TRBD2 (6 bases). Germline V gene lookup returns CDR1 KGHSH and CDR2 LQKENI. This CDR3 is 14 amino acids long.

The chain carries TRBV7-8 and TRBJ1-2, with D possibly TRBD1 on 5 matching bases. The germline CDR1 and CDR2 sequences are SGHVS and FQNEAQ. Between the trimmed V and J ends, which lost 3 bases and 3 bases, there was a span of 8 bases. The CDR3 length is 13 residues. The CDR3 reads CASSFRVDYGYTF. As DNA, the CDR3 is TGTGCCAGCAGCTTCAGGGTTGACTATGGCTACACCTTC.

The chain joins TRBV28 to TRBJ2-1; D gene ambiguous. Trimming shortened V by 10 bases and J by 9 bases, and 13 bases separated the two germline ends. There are 11 residues in the CDR3. Germline V lookup: CDR1 MDHEN, CDR2 SYDVKM. The CDR3 loop reads CATKTRSEQFF. The DNA of the CDR3 is TGTGCCACCAAGACTCGGTCTGAGCAGTTCTTC.

Only one count was recorded for this clone. The chain is built from TRBV18 and TRBJ1-1; a weak D match, TRBD1 (6 bases). CDR1 and CDR2 from the germline V gene are KGHSH and LQKENI. Trimming took 3 bases from V and 5 from J, leaving 16 bases between them. This CDR3 has 15 residues. The CDR3 reads CASSPFQAGATEAFF. Here the CDR3 DNA reads TGTGCCAGCTCACCCTTTCAGGCAGGGGCAACTGAAGCTTTCTTT.

The sample holds one count of this clone. V usage is TRBV7-3 and J usage is TRBJ2-3; a possible D gene is TRBD2 (5 bases). Deletions cut 0 bases from V and 3 bases from J, with 10 bases between. The CDR3 consists of 15 residues. The germline V gene has CDR1 SGHTA and CDR2 FQGTGA. The CDR3 nucleotides read TGTGCCAGCAGCTTAACGGGAGCGGTAACAGATACGCAGTATTTT. Translation gives CASSLTGAVTDTQYF.

The chain uses TRBV25-1 and TRBJ2-5, with TRBD1 identical over 10 bases. The CDR3 consists of 14 residues. Germline V lookup: CDR1 MGHDK, CDR2 SYGVNS. Trimming removed 7 bases from V and 3 bases from J; junction bases left unmatched: 5. The CDR3 protein is CASTMTGGKETQYF. CDR3 DNA: TGTGCCAGCACTATGACAGGGGGCAAAGAGACCCAGTACTTC.

The V and J genes are TRBV19 and TRBJ2-2; D unresolved. The V gene's germline CDR1 is LNHDA and CDR2 SQIVND (reference sequence). With 2 bases removed from V and 6 bases from J, the gap between germline ends came to 7 bases. This CDR3 has 13 amino acids. The CDR3 loop reads CASSIFAAGELFF. DNA of the CDR3: TGTGCCAGTAGTATATTTGCGGCCGGGGAGCTGTTTTTT.

This clone was seen only a few times. The V and J genes are TRBV28 and TRBJ1-5, with 7 bases lining up with TRBD1. Per the germline V gene, CDR1 is MDHEN and CDR2 is SYDVKM. J gave up 6 bases and V 2 bases, and 4 bases lay outside the gene matches. The CDR3 consists of 14 residues. The CDR3 region is CASSLTGVAQPQHF. The CDR3 DNA sequence: TGTGCCAGCAGTTTAACAGGGGTCGCTCAGCCCCAGCATTTT.

The V call is TRBV7-9, the J call TRBJ2-4; D possibly corresponds to TRBD2 (5 bases). The CDR3 length is 15 residues. Per the germline V gene, CDR1 is SEHNR and CDR2 is FQNEAQ (reference sequence). V was cut by 2 bases and J by 8 bases, with 16 bases left in between. The CDR3 bases are TGTGCCAGCAGCTTATCGACTAACCATCTGGACATTCAGTACTTC. Encoded protein: CASSLSTNHLDIQYF.

The rearrangement links TRBV2 to TRBJ1-1; D not resolved. CDR3 length: 13 residues. The germline V gene has CDR1 SNHLY and CDR2 FYNNEI. The V end lost 11 bases, the J end lost 1 base, and 14 bases lay between the germline ends. This CDR3 is CAAPTSPNTEAFF. The CDR3 DNA is TGTGCCGCGCCAACTTCCCCGAACACTGAAGCTTTCTTT.

V usage is TRBV2 and J usage is TRBJ1-2; 12 bases line up with TRBD1. CDR1 SNHLY and CDR2 FYNNEI come from the germline V gene. V trimming: 3 bases; J trimming: 4 bases; junction bases outside the gene matches: 12. This CDR3 is 18 amino acids long. CDR3 region: CASSDWGGTGGDGYGYTF. CDR3 nucleotide sequence: TGTGCCAGCAGTGATTGGGGCGGGACAGGGGGCGATGGCTATGGCTACACCTTC.

The chain recombines TRBV7-9 with TRBJ2-7, with TRBD2 matching over 7 bases. Trimming at V came to 1 base and at J to 2 bases, leaving 2 bases not matched to a gene. Germline lookup yields CDR1 SEHNR and CDR2 FQNEAQ (reference sequence). CDR3 length: 14 residues. DNA for the CDR3: TGTGCCAGCAGCTTAGGACGGGGGGCCTACGAGCAGTACTTC. This codes for CASSLGRGAYEQYF.

This clone appeared a single time. This chain joins TRBV6-5 and TRBJ2-1, with 8 bases identical to TRBD2. Looked up from germline, CDR1 is MNHEY and CDR2 is SVGAGI. This CDR3 spans 13 amino acids. The junction had 1 base not matched to a gene; V was cut back by 2 bases and J by 7 bases. CDR3 in amino acids: CASSYRLANEQFF. The CDR3 DNA reads as TGTGCCAGCAGTTACCGACTAGCGAATGAGCAGTTCTTC.

The rearrangement joins TRBV11-2 to TRBJ2-2; TRBD2 matches at 7 bases. The germline V gene encodes CDR1 SGHAT and CDR2 FQNNGV. Germline trimming cut 2 bases from V and 4 bases from J; bases unmatched to any gene: 7. This CDR3 has 16 amino acids. The CDR3 nucleotides read TGTGCCAGCAGCTTATATCTAGCGGTTCCCACCGGGGAGCTGTTTTTT. Protein: CASSLYLAVPTGELFF.

J is TRBJ1-1 and V is TRBV10-1; D ambiguous. Trimming took off 5 bases at V and 4 bases at J, with 8 bases between the two ends. Germline assignment: CDR1 WNHNN and CDR2 SYGVQD (reference sequence). The CDR3 contains 12 residues. The CDR3 loop reads CASSPGSTEAFF. The CDR3 DNA is TGCGCCAGCAGTCCGGGAAGCACTGAAGCTTTCTTT.

The rearrangement uses TRBV5-1 and TRBJ2-5; possible D gene TRBD2, 6 bases. The germline CDR1 and CDR2 sequences are SGHRS and YFSETQ. V lost 8 bases, J lost 5 bases, and 22 bases lay in between. This CDR3 has 15 amino acids. The CDR3 protein is CASFLPGTGGETQYF. In DNA, the CDR3 is TGCGCCAGTTTTCTCCCAGGGACTGGTGGTGAGACCCAGTACTTC.

The chain combines TRBV30 with TRBJ1-4, with 8 bases matching TRBD1. V lost 0 bases and J lost 5; bases outside the gene matches: 8. Germline V gene data show CDR1 as GTSNPN and CDR2 as SVGIG (reference sequence). The CDR3 covers 16 residues. The CDR3 DNA reads TGTGCCTGGAGTGTACGATGGGGACAGGTCAATGAAAAACTGTTTTTT. This gives the protein CAWSVRWGQVNEKLFF.

In its sample, this clone was seen a few times. V is TRBV19 and J is TRBJ1-3; D gene ambiguous. Trimming removed 3 bases at V and 0 bases at J, with 9 bases between. This CDR3 has 15 residues. Looked up from germline, CDR1 is LNHDA and CDR2 is SQIVND (reference sequence). The CDR3, as DNA: TGTGCCAGTAGTATGAAGGGAGCCTCTGGAAACACCATATATTTT. The encoded protein is CASSMKGASGNTIYF.

The chain recombines TRBV21-1 with TRBJ2-7; the table names TRBD2, a call not compared with the DNA. TRBV21-1 has pseudogene status. This CDR3 is built from 15 residues. CDR3 loop: CASSRGSGRVYEQYF. CDR3 DNA: TGTGCCAGCAGCAGGGGTAGCGGGAGGGTCTACGAGCAGTACTTC.

The V gene is TRBV6-5, the J gene TRBJ2-5; 9 nucleotides align to TRBD1. After removal of 6 bases from V and 3 bases from J, the junction contained 2 bases not matched to a gene. From germline, CDR1 is MNHEY and CDR2 SVGAGI. The CDR3 loop spans 13 amino acids. CDR3 residues: CASRRTGEETQYF. The CDR3 DNA reads as TGTGCCAGCAGAAGGACAGGGGAAGAGACCCAGTACTTC.